The 14 T cell receptor beta chains reported below all come from one sample, sequenced in a study of blood T cells in healthy people across ages. A J-beta primer mix and a sample-barcoded 5' primer were used in a second PCR of about 7 to 12 cycles. TCRdb reprocessed the 5' RACE reads via MiXCR and lists one record per CDR3 protein. There are about 1.8 million distinct CDR3 sequences in the sample; around half occur only once, and more than 2% lies in the top ten. Sequenced material: blood. The receptor set was obtained from a woman between 35 and 50 years old in good health.

This clonotype was detected only a few times. The chain couples TRBV7-6 to TRBJ2-5; TRBD2 matches 9 bases. From germline, CDR1 is SGHVS and CDR2 FNYEAQ. After removal of 2 bases from V and 1 base from J, the junction contained 5 bases not matched to a gene. The CDR3 is 16 amino acids. This CDR3 reads CASSLLAGRVQETQYF. The DNA of the CDR3 is TGTGCCAGCAGCTTACTAGCGGGGCGTGTCCAAGAGACCCAGTACTTC.

This chain links TRBV29-1 with TRBJ1-1; tentative D call: TRBD1 (6 bases). The germline V gene encodes CDR1 SQVTM and CDR2 ANQGSEA. V was pared by 7 bases and J by 4 bases, with 16 bases between. This CDR3 spans 13 amino acids. This chain's CDR3 is CSEMAGVGTEAFF. In DNA form, the CDR3 reads TGCAGCGAGATGGCAGGGGTAGGCACTGAAGCTTTCTTT.

The J gene is TRBJ2-3, the V gene TRBV9; 10 bases match TRBD2. The V gene's germline CDR1 is SGDLS and CDR2 YYNGEE. With V trimmed by 2 bases and J by 6 bases, 6 bases remained unmatched. The CDR3 has 15 residues. The CDR3 reads CASSVGTSELDTQYF. The CDR3 DNA reads as TGTGCCAGCAGCGTGGGGACTAGCGAGCTGGATACGCAGTATTTT.

The genes are TRBV2 and TRBJ2-1; 7 nucleotides match TRBD2. V was clipped by 8 bases and J by 0 bases; unmatched bases: 10. CDR1 and CDR2 from the germline V gene are SNHLY and FYNNEI. The length of the CDR3 is 16 residues. CDR3 amino acids: CASPRGEVLSYNEQFF. The CDR3 DNA reads as TGTGCCAGCCCTCGGGGGGAAGTACTCTCCTACAATGAGCAGTTCTTC.

V gene TRBV20-1 combines with J gene TRBJ1-6; D is undetermined. Trimming stripped 6 bases from V and 7 bases from J, with 16 bases between. CDR1 is DFQATT, CDR2 SNEGSKA, per germline (reference sequence). The CDR3 has 14 residues. This chain's CDR3 is CSAVRRAGNSPLHF. The DNA for the CDR3 is TGCAGTGCAGTTAGACGGGCGGGGAATTCACCCCTCCACTTT.

This rearrangement joins TRBV6-5 to TRBJ2-5; D remains ambiguous. The end of the DNA is better explained by TRBJ2-7, so the J call may be wrong. CDR1 is MNHEY and CDR2 is SVGAGI in the germline V gene. The CDR3 is 13 residues long. In DNA, the CDR3 is TGTGCCAGCAGTTACTCGGCGTTTTCCGAGCAGTACTTC. The encoded protein is CASSYSAFSEQYF.

The chain recombines TRBV18 with TRBJ1-2, with unresolved D. This CDR3 is 14 amino acids long. V was clipped by 3 bases and J by 3 bases, with 11 bases between them. CDR1 and CDR2 (germline): KGHSH, LQKENI. The CDR3 sequence: CASSPGNSYYGYTF. The CDR3 DNA reads TGTGCCAGCTCACCTGGGAACAGCTACTATGGCTACACCTTC. The variable domain in full, with the rest retrieved from reference TRBV18 and TRBJ1-2, is NAGVMQNPRHLVRRRGQEARLRCSPMKGHSHVYWYRQLPEEGLKFMVYLQKENIIDESGMPKERFSAEFPKEGPSILRIQQVVRGDSAAYFCASSPGNSYYGYTFGSGTRLTVV.

This rearrangement joins TRBV2 to TRBJ2-1; TRBD1 matches at 7 bases. With the DNA end fitting TRBJ2-7 better, the J assignment may be wrong. Germline V gene lookup returns CDR1 SNHLY and CDR2 FYNNEI. This CDR3 contains 14 residues. CDR3 protein: CASKAGTAYNEQYF. The DNA of the CDR3 is TGTGCCAGCAAAGCCGGGACAGCCTACAATGAGCAGTACTTC.

This clonotype was recorded a few times. The genes are TRBV7-2 and TRBJ2-5; D unclear. CDR1 and CDR2 (germline): SGHTA, FQGNSA. The CDR3 totals 13 residues. V dropped 3 bases and J dropped 0 bases, with 5 bases sitting between them. CDR3 loop: CASSLSNQETQYF. The CDR3 DNA is TGTGCCAGCAGCTTGTCTAACCAAGAGACCCAGTACTTC.

This sequence joins TRBV28 and TRBJ2-2; 7 nucleotides align to TRBD1. Trimming cost V 6 bases and J 1 base; bases outside gene matches: 11. There are 17 residues in the CDR3. CDR1 is MDHEN and CDR2 is SYDVKM in the germline V gene. Written as DNA, the CDR3 is TGTGCCAGCAGACGACGACGGGACAGCATGAACACCGGGGAGCTGTTTTTT. Translating gives CASRRRRDSMNTGELFF.

For the CDR3, the DNA is TGTGCCAGCAGCTTGGGACAGGGGCTTCGGGAGCAGTACTTC. Protein sequence: CASSLGQGLREQYF. The chain recombines TRBV7-2 with TRBJ2-7, with 10 bases matching TRBD1. The CDR3 runs to 14 residues. Germline CDR1 and CDR2: SGHTA and FQGNSA. With V trimmed by 3 bases and J by 7 bases, 6 bases remained unmatched.

The chain couples TRBV7-3 to TRBJ2-1; D may be TRBD1 (5 bases). Germline values: CDR1 SGHTA, CDR2 FQGTGA. Trimming pared 0 bases from V and 0 bases from J, leaving 12 bases between. This CDR3 spans 17 amino acids. CDR3 nucleotide sequence: TGTGCCAGCAGCTTAACGTCAGGGAAAAGCTCCTACAATGAGCAGTTCTTC. This sequence encodes CASSLTSGKSSYNEQFF. Using reference TRBV7-3 and TRBJ2-1 for the parts outside the CDR3, the full variable domain is GAGVSQTPSNKVTEKGKYVELRCDPISGHTALYWYRQSLGQGPEFLIYFQGTGAADDSGLPNDRFFAVRPEGSVSTLKIQRTERGDSAVYLCASSLTSGKSSYNEQFFGPGTRLTVL.

This clonotype was seen a few times. The J gene is TRBJ2-3, the V gene TRBV7-9; TRBD1 matches 11 bases. The CDR3 contains 17 residues. Germline CDR1 reads SEHNR; CDR2 reads FQNEAQ (reference sequence). J was trimmed by 4 bases and V by 2 bases; bases with no gene match: 8. The CDR3 DNA reads as TGTGCCAGCAGCTTACTTCCCCCGGGACAGGGGGCAGATACGCAGTATTTT. Protein product: CASSLLPPGQGADTQYF.

With regard to this clonotype: One end of the junction does not line up with germline, which may come from a read error. The chain links TRBV28 to TRBJ2-3, with D possibly TRBD1 on 6 matching bases. The CDR3 length is 15 residues. Germline V gives CDR1 MDHEN, CDR2 SYDVKM. CDR3 sequence reads: CAGRPQGSSTDTQYF. CDR3 nucleotide sequence: TGTGCCGGCAGACCACAGGGTTCTAGCACAGATACGCAGTATTTT.